Listed below are T cell receptor beta chains from one sample, sequenced in a study of blood T cell repertoires in COVID-19. Sequencing was performed with immunoSEQ multiplex PCR; in TCRdb, only in-frame clones are kept and a portion is missing. The table lists roughly 70,000 clones, about nine tenths of them singletons. Sequenced material: peripheral blood. The receptor source for this set is a woman older than 75 with active or convalescent COVID-19. Each CDR3 is given with its conserved first and last residue. Each record gives: V gene, CDR3 length, D gene, clone size, J gene, CDR3 protein, CDR3 DNA. A D gene is named only where the DNA matches it firmly. The size field is filled for only some rows; it gives once, few, many or a size class.

TRBV29-1	11	NA	NA	TRBJ1-2	CSVEGRNGYTF	TGCAGCGTTGAAGGCAGGAATGGCTACACCTTC
TRBV28	15	TRBD2	NA	TRBJ2-7	CASSLRRGVTYEQYF	TGTGCCAGCAGTTTACGGCGGGGGGTTACCTACGAGCAGTACTTC
TRBV29-1	15	NA	NA	TRBJ2-5	CSLSTGMYYQETQYF	TGCAGCCTTTCAACAGGGATGTACTATCAAGAGACCCAGTACTTC
TRBV6-5	14	NA	NA	TRBJ2-7	CASSYSAGDYEQYF	TGTGCCAGCAGTTACTCGGCAGGGGACTACGAGCAGTACTTC
TRBV24-1	13	NA	NA	TRBJ1-2	CATSVGSGYGYTF	TGTGCCACCAGTGTGGGAAGCGGCTATGGCTACACCTTC
TRBV3-1/TRBV3-2	16	NA	NA	TRBJ2-1	CASSQDGSLSYNEQFF	TGTGCCAGCAGCCAAGATGGGAGTCTCTCCTACAATGAGCAGTTCTTC
TRBV5-1	15	NA	NA	TRBJ1-3	CASSLDRTTGNTIYF	TGCGCCAGCAGCTTGGACAGAACCACTGGAAACACCATATATTTT
TRBV27	15	TRBD2	NA	TRBJ2-3	CASSLAGIRTDTQYF	TGTGCCAGCAGCCTAGCGGGTATCCGCACAGATACGCAGTATTTT
TRBV5-6	13	NA	NA	TRBJ2-3	CASSSQGRDTQYF	TGTGCCAGCAGCTCACAGGGTAGAGATACGCAGTATTTT
TRBV7-2	15	NA	NA	TRBJ1-2	CASSSRGYSNYGYTF	TGTGCCAGCAGCTCGAGGGGGTACTCTAACTATGGCTACACCTTC
TRBV6-5	16	TRBD1	few	TRBJ1-4	CASSYRQGAGNEKLFF	TGTGCCAGCAGTTACCGGCAGGGGGCCGGTAATGAAAAACTGTTTTTT
TRBV28	15	TRBD1	NA	TRBJ1-1	CASSLQGRKVTEAFF	TGTGCCAGCAGCCTACAGGGGAGAAAGGTGACTGAAGCTTTCTTT
TRBV7-2	15	TRBD2	NA	TRBJ2-7	CASRNIREGSYEQYF	TGTGCCAGCAGGAACATCAGGGAGGGGTCGTACGAGCAGTACTTC
TRBV5-8	15	TRBD1	few	TRBJ1-1	CASSLAGQGWTEAFF	TGTGCCAGCAGCTTGGCCGGACAGGGATGGACTGAAGCTTTCTTT
TRBV7-9	12	NA	NA	TRBJ1-4	CASSPPGEKLFF	TGTGCCAGCAGCCCACCGGGGGAAAAACTGTTTTTT
TRBV6-5	15	NA	NA	TRBJ2-3	CASSYYGGATDTQYF	TGTGCCAGCAGTTACTATGGGGGGGCGACAGATACGCAGTATTTT
TRBV24-1	12	NA	NA	TRBJ1-1	CATSDYNEEAFF	TGTGCCACCAGTGATTATAATGAGGAAGCTTTCTTT
TRBV10-3	15	TRBD1	NA	TRBJ1-1	CAISDGTGGKAEAFF	TGTGCCATCAGTGATGGGACAGGGGGAAAGGCTGAAGCTTTCTTT
TRBV5-6	16	TRBD1	NA	TRBJ2-7	CASSITGTGGWYEQYF	TGTGCCAGCAGTATCACTGGGACAGGTGGATGGTACGAGCAGTACTTC
TRBV5-4	16	TRBD1	NA	TRBJ2-7	CASSLGLGQGGNEQYF	TGTGCCAGCAGCTTGGGTCTGGGACAGGGTGGCAACGAGCAGTACTTC
TRBV5-4	13	NA	NA	TRBJ2-5	CASSEGTEQTQYF	TGTGCCAGCAGCGAGGGGACTGAGCAGACCCAGTACTTC
TRBV11-2	17	NA	NA	TRBJ2-3	CASRASITSASTDTQYF	TGTGCCAGCAGGGCTAGTATAACCTCGGCTAGCACAGATACGCAGTATTTT
TRBV5-6	13	NA	NA	TRBJ2-2	CASSFSIAGELFF	TGTGCCAGCAGCTTTAGTATTGCCGGGGAGCTGTTTTTT
TRBV6-5	15	NA	once	TRBJ1-5	CASSVSGYSNQPQHF	TGTGCCAGCTCAGTCTCGGGGTATAGCAATCAGCCCCAGCATTTT
TRBV4-1	15	TRBD1	once	TRBJ1-1	CASSHDRDSNTEAFF	TGCGCCAGCAGCCATGACAGGGATTCGAACACTGAAGCTTTCTTT
TRBV7-2	13	NA	NA	TRBJ2-5	CASSLERWETQYF	TGTGCCAGCAGCTTAGAGAGGTGGGAGACCCAGTACTTC
TRBV6-2/TRBV6-3	15	NA	NA	TRBJ2-5	CASSYSIGDQETQYF	TGTGCCAGCAGTTACTCGATAGGGGATCAAGAGACCCAGTACTTC
TRBV7-2	16	NA	NA	TRBJ1-1	CASSSSPGQVNTEAFF	TGTGCCAGCAGCTCGAGTCCCGGCCAGGTCAACACTGAAGCTTTCTTT
TRBV11-2	16	TRBD1	NA	TRBJ2-2	CASSPRGGANTGELFF	TGTGCCAGCAGCCCACGAGGGGGCGCGAACACCGGGGAGCTGTTTTTT
TRBV5-6	14	TRBD1	once	TRBJ1-2	CASSSWTGDYGYTF	TGTGCCAGCAGTTCTTGGACAGGGGACTATGGCTACACCTTC
TRBV7-2	13	NA	NA	TRBJ2-7	CASSSYRAYEQYF	TGTGCCAGCAGCTCTTACAGGGCCTACGAGCAGTACTTC
TRBV28	16	TRBD2	NA	TRBJ2-3	CASSLRGTSRHGTQYF	TGTGCCAGCAGTTTAAGGGGGACTAGCCGGCACGGTACGCAGTATTTT
TRBV2	16	NA	NA	TRBJ1-6	CASSPTVSSYNSPLHF	TGTGCCAGCAGCCCGACAGTGAGCTCCTATAATTCACCCCTCCACTTT
TRBV7-8	15	NA	NA	TRBJ1-5	CASSSWGVGNQPQHF	TGTGCCAGCAGCTCCTGGGGGGTGGGCAATCAGCCCCAGCATTTT